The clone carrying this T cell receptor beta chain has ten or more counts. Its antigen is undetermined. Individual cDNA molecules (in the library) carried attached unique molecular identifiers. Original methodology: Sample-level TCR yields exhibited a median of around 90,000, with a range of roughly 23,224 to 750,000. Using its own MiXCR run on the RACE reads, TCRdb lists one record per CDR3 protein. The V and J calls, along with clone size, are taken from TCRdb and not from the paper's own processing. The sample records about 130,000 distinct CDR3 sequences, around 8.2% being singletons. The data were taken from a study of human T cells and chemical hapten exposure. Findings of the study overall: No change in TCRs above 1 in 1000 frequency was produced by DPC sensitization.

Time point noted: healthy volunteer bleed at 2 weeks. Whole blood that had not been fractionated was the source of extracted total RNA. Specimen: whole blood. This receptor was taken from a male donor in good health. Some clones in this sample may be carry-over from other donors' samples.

CDR3 nucleotide sequence: TGTGCCACCACTAGCGGGCCTGTCGAAACCTACGAGCAGTACTTC. Its translation: CATTSGPVETYEQYF. V usage is TRBV2 and J usage is TRBJ2-7; 9 bases fit TRBD2. The germline gives CDR1 SNHLY, CDR2 FYNNEI. The CDR3 totals 15 residues. Trimming took 10 bases from V and 2 from J; bases not matched to a gene: 12.